This T cell receptor (beta chain) comes out of a study of T cells in Graves' hyperthyroidism and ophthalmopathy (dated by TCRdb to between 2018 and 2020). At the level of the whole study: Peripheral blood was collected at initial diagnosis, before any treatment. In about 6 Graves' hyperthyroidism patients, the study also compared T-cell repertoires from thyroid tissue with T-cell repertoires from blood. A discovery cohort of around 98 patients, approximately 44 with Graves' ophthalmopathy and fewer than 65 with stable Graves' hyperthyroidism, was used to find distinguishing TCR V-J signatures. According to the paper, TCR Vbeta CDR3 sequencing was carried out on more than 120 peripheral blood samples, which came from 40 to 45 ophthalmopathy, some 73 hyperthyroidism and about 17 progressor patients. Prospective prediction of ophthalmopathy was tested in an independent validation cohort of 18 to 20 hyperthyroidism patients and 17 patients who later progressed to ophthalmopathy. The roughly 99 discovery patients were divided at random into training and test sets in a 7:3 ratio. Once sampling was done, hyperthyroidism patients were given methimazole at a starting dose of 30 mg daily, whereas ophthalmopathy patients were given high-dose intravenous methylprednisolone.

The TCR beta CDR3 regions were amplified from the RNA transcripts. For the first round of RT-PCR on the TCR CDR3, the HTBI primer set was used together with the Qiagen OneStep RT-PCR kit. Libraries were constructed in a second round of multiplex PCR, after which size selection and purification were performed. The libraries were sequenced on an Illumina HiSeq2000 using paired-end 100 bp reads. Per the authors' processing: Raw data were processed with SOAPnuke, discarding reads with adapters, uncalled bases, mean Phred below 15, or no exact constant-primer or identifier match. COPE v1.2.5 was used to merge high-quality paired reads, and clonotypes were defined as unique nucleotide sequences. Clonotypes were aligned to IMGT TRBV, TRBD and TRBJ reference segments using MiTCR v1.1. Only V-J combinations with frequency above 0.0001, covering approximately 99% of repertoires, were analysed. The TCS score was defined as the ratio of F50 (clonal expansion) to E x V (chaos), calculated using BLOSUM62-based TCRdist between CDR3 peptides within each V-J. Welch's t-statistics and random forest reduced fewer than 550 V-J features to 13, which were used in a naive Bayes classifier (R e1071). The public reads were reprocessed in TCRdb via fastp at Q25 and MiXCR, keeping in-frame beta chains. Rows merge per CDR3 protein into single entries with the most common DNA and genes. For this entry, the V and J calls and clone size follow TCRdb and not the study's own pipeline. The sample table contains 500,000 or so distinct CDR3 sequences; only one count was recorded for roughly a sixth of them. The top ten constitute approximately 15% of the sample.

Ophthalmopathy patients had moderately to severely active disease, Clinical Activity Score of at least 3, NOSPECS grade of at least 4, and duration under 3 months. Patients with uncontrolled infections, other autoimmune diseases, pregnancy or lactation were excluded. Clinical symptoms, serum thyroxine and TRAb, thyroid ultrasound, and orbital computed tomography formed the basis for the diagnoses. PBMCs were separated from 10 ml of fresh peripheral blood using Ficoll-Paque density gradient centrifugation. Total RNA was extracted with Trizol reagent, and quality was checked on an Agilent 2100 Bioanalyzer. CDR1 and CDR2, looked up from the germline V gene, are SNHLY and FYNNEI. Including cysteine and phenylalanine, the CDR3 has 13 amino acids. The DNA shown is the 39-base CDR3, in frame from base 1. The germline ends are 6 bases apart after V is trimmed by 3 bases and J by 1 base. This clonotype came up a few times. This receptor's antigen is unknown. Base-call qualities are not available, and no considerably larger clone is one nucleotide away.

The full study reports these points: Most expanded thyroid clonotypes (frequency above 0.001) were also found in blood, which suggests that blood repertoires may mirror thyroid immune responses. In validation, the model predicted progression to ophthalmopathy with approximately 70% sensitivity and less than 75% specificity, a median of 6.5 months before onset. No statistical method was used to set the sample size in advance, and investigators knew the group allocation. A 13 V-J signature model separated ophthalmopathy from stable hyperthyroidism, with around 90% sensitivity and roughly 81% specificity in cross-validation and 80%/75% in testing.

Input material: blood. Recombination connected TRBV2 to TRBJ1-1, with the D segment identity uncertain. The sequence was collected from a young woman with Graves' ophthalmopathy. CDR3 sequence: CASSDGQNTEAFF. The DNA sequence is TGTGCCAGCAGTGACGGCCAGAACACTGAAGCTTTCTTT.